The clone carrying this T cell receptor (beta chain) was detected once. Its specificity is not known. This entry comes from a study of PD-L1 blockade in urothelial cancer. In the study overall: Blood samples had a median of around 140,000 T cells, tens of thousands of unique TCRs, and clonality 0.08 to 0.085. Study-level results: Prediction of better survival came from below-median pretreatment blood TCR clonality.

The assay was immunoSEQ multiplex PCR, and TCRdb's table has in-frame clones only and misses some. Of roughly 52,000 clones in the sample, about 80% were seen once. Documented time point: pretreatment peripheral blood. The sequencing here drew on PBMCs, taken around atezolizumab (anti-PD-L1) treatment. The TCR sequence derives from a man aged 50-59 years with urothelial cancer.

In DNA, the CDR3 is TGCGCCAGCAGCTTGGCCGGGGAATTCACAGATACGCAGTATTTT. Protein product: CASSLAGEFTDTQYF. The J gene is TRBJ2-3, the V gene TRBV5-1, with TRBD2 as a possible D gene (5 bases). Germline CDR1 reads SGHRS; CDR2 reads YFSETQ. The CDR3 runs 15 residues. Between the trimmed V and J ends, which lost 0 bases and 2 bases, there was a span of 10 bases.